The entry below gives a single TCR beta chain sequence along with its context. What it recognizes is unknown. At the survey level, the v3.0 immunoSEQ assay was run. Sequencing of each sample targeted about 35,000-50,000 T-cell genomes. Method: immunoSEQ multiplex PCR; TCRdb's copy keeps in-frame clones and lacks some. The table has 25,000 to 30,000 clones, roughly 80% seen once. The V end lost 8 bases, the J end lost 5 bases, and 16 bases lay between the germline ends. There are 13 residues in the CDR3. CDR1 and CDR2 (germline): SNHLY, FYNNEI. The data were obtained in a study of long-term antiretroviral therapy in people with HIV. General study points: Investigators report no available data on ART adherence, viral resistance or therapy changes. Possibly under older ART regimens, blood was drawn between the mid-2000s and the late 2010s. CDR3 lengths in HIV samples spanned a narrower range than controls.

Specimen: unsorted PBMCs, collected 3 years after starting antiretroviral therapy. The sequence derives from a man aged 35-49 years with HIV. The rearrangement joins TRBV2 to TRBJ2-7; tentatively, D is TRBD1 (5 bases). Written as DNA, the CDR3 is TGTGCCAGCGTTCGAGACAGTGTGGACGAGCAGTACTTC. Translating it yields CASVRDSVDEQYF.